The TCR beta chain under discussion was sequenced for a study of blood T cells in healthy people across ages. CDR1 is MGHDK, CDR2 SYGVNS, per germline. Trimming took 7 bases from V and 3 from J, leaving 19 bases between them. This CDR3 is 16 amino acids long. Combining a sample-barcoded 5' primer with a J-beta primer mix, a second PCR ran for roughly 7 to 12 cycles. TCRdb ran MiXCR on the 5' RACE reads and lists one entry per CDR3 protein. The sample includes about 940,000 distinct CDR3 sequences, about 48% of them seen just once. The sample was blood. The chain couples TRBV25-1 to TRBJ2-1; D is perhaps TRBD1 or TRBD2 (6 bases each). This TCR came from a man in his thirties or forties in good health. Written as DNA, the CDR3 is TGTGCCAGCAATTACTGGGGGGCACCTAACTACAATGAGCAGTTCTTC. Protein sequence: CASNYWGAPNYNEQFF.